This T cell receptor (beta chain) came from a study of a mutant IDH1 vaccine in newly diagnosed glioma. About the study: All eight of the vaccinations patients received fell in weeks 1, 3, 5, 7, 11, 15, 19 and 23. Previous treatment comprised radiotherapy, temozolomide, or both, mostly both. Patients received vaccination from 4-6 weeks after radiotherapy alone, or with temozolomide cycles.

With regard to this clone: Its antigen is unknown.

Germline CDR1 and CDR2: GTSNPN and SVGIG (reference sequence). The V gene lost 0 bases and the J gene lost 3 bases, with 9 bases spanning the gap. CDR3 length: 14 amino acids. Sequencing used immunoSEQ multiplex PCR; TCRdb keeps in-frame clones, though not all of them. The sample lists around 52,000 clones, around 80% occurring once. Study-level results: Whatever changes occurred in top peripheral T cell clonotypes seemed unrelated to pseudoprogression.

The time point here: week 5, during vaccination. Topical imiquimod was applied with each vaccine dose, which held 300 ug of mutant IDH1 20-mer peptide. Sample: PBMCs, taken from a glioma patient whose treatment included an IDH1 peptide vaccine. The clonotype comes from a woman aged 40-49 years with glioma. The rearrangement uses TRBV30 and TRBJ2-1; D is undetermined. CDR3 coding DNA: TGTGCCTGGAGTGTATGGGGTGGCTACAATGAGCAGTTCTTC. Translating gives CAWSVWGGYNEQFF.